These T cell receptor beta chains were read from a single sample in a study of blood T cell repertoires in COVID-19. The table came from immunoSEQ multiplex PCR; TCRdb's copy has only in-frame clones and leaves some out. The sample has some 250,000 clones; less than 90% are singletons. Specimen: peripheral blood. These receptors were obtained from a man aged 60 to 75 with acute or convalescent COVID-19. Both conserved end residues are part of each CDR3. D genes are given only for firm matches. Some rows have no size entry. The others give once, few or many, or a class for an expanded clone.

TRBV28	TRBJ1-4	TRBD1	NA	CASSLPPRGTNEKLFF	TGTGCCAGCAGTCTCCCCCCCAGGGGGACTAATGAAAAACTGTTTTTT
TRBV9	TRBJ2-2	TRBD2	NA	CASSGGTSGSLTGELFF	TGTGCCAGCAGCGGGGGGACTAGCGGGAGCCTAACCGGGGAGCTGTTTTTT
TRBV28	TRBJ1-2	NA	NA	CASTQGQGDYGYTF	TGTGCCAGCACCCAAGGGCAGGGTGACTATGGCTACACCTTC
TRBV4-1	TRBJ2-5	TRBD2	once	CASSQDGLAGGRRETQYF	TGCGCCAGCAGCCAAGATGGGCTAGCGGGGGGGCGGAGAGAGACCCAGTACTTC
TRBV6-2/TRBV6-3	TRBJ2-6	NA	NA	CASSPQGYGANVLTF	TGTGCCAGCAGTCCCCAGGGATATGGGGCCAACGTCCTGACTTTC
TRBV18	TRBJ2-7	NA	NA	CASSRAPRAAEQYF	TGTGCCAGCTCACGAGCCCCGCGAGCGGCCGAGCAGTACTTC
TRBV5-4	TRBJ2-2	NA	NA	CAIPGAGVNTGELFF	TGTGCCATCCCAGGGGCGGGAGTCAACACCGGGGAGCTGTTTTTT
TRBV19	TRBJ1-2	TRBD1	NA	CASSPGQGARGYTF	TGTGCCAGTAGTCCGGGACAGGGGGCGCGGGGCTACACCTTC
TRBV29-1	TRBJ2-4	NA	NA	CSVVREGRNIQYF	TGCAGCGTTGTTCGGGAAGGGAGAAACATTCAGTACTTC
TRBV6-2/TRBV6-3	TRBJ2-1	TRBD2	NA	CASSTGLAGDNEQFF	TGTGCCAGCAGTACCGGACTAGCGGGGGATAATGAGCAGTTCTTC